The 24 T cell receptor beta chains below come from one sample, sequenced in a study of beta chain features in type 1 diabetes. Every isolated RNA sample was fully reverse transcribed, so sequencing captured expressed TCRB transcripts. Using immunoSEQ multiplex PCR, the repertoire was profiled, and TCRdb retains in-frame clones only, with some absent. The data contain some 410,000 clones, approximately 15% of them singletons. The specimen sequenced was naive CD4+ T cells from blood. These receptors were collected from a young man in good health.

In DNA, the CDR3 is TGTGCCATCAGTGACTCAGAAGGGGGGAGCACAGATACGCAGTATTTT. Translating it yields CAISDSEGGSTDTQYF. The chain couples TRBV10-3 to TRBJ2-3; D tentatively fits TRBD1 or TRBD2 (6 bases each). The CDR3 length is 16 residues. CDR1 is ENHRY, CDR2 SYGVKD, per germline. Trimming took off 3 bases at V and 0 bases at J, with 13 bases between the two ends.

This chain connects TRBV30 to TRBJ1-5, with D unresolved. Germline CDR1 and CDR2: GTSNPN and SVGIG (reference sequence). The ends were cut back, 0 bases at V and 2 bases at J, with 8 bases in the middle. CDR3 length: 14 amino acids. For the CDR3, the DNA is TGTGCCTGGAGTGTCGGAGGAGGCAATCAGCCCCAGCATTTT. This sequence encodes CAWSVGGGNQPQHF.

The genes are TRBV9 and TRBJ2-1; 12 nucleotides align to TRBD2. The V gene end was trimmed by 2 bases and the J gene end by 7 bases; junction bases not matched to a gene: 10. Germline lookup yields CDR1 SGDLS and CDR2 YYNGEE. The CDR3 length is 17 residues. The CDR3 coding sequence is TGTGCCAGCAGCGTGTCGCTAGCGGGAGGGCTGGGGAATGAGCAGTTCTTC. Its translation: CASSVSLAGGLGNEQFF.

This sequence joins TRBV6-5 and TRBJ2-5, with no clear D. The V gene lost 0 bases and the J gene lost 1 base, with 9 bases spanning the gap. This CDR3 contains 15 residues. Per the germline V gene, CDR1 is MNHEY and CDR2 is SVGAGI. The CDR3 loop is CASSYSTLSQETQYF. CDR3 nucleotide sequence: TGTGCCAGCAGTTACTCGACACTCTCCCAAGAGACCCAGTACTTC.

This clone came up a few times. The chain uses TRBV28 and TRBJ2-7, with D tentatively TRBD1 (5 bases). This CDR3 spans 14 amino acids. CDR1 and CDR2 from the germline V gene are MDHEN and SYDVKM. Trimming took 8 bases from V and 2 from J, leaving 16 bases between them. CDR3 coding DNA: TGTGCCAGCGCCACCCGACAGCTGACCTACGAGCAGTACGTC. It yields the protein CASATRQLTYEQYV.

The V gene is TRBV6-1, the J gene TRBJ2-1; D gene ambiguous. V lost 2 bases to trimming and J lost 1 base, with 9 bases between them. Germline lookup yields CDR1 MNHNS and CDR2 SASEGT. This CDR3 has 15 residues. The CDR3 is CASSELRVSYNEQFF. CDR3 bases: TGTGCCAGCAGTGAACTCCGGGTTTCCTACAATGAGCAGTTCTTC.

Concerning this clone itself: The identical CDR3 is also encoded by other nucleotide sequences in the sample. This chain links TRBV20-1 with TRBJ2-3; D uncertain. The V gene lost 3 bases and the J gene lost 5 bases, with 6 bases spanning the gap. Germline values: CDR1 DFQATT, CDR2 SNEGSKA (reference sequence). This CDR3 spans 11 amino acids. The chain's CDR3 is CSASRQDTQYF. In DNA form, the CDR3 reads TGCAGTGCTAGCAGGCAAGATACGCAGTATTTT.

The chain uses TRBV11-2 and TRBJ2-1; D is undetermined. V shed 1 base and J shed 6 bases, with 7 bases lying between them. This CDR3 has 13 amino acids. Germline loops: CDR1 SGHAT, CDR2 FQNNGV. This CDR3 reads CASSLAAINEQFF. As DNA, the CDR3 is TGTGCCAGCAGCTTAGCAGCTATCAATGAGCAGTTCTTC.

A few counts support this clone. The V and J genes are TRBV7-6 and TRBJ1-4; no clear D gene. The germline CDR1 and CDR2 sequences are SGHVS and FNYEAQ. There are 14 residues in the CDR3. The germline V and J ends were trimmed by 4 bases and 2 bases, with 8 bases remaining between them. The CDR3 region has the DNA TGTGCCAGCAGCTCTGGACGGACTAATGAAAAACTGTTTTTT. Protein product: CASSSGRTNEKLFF. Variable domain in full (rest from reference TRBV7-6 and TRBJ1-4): GAGVSQSPRYKVTKRGQDVALRCDPISGHVSLYWYRQALGQGPEFLTYFNYEAQQDKSGLPNDRFSAERPEGSISTLTIQRTEQRDSAMYRCASSSGRTNEKLFFGSGTQLSVL.

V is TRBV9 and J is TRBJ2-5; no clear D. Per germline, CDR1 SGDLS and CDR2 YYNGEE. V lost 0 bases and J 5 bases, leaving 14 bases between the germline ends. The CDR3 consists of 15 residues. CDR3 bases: TGTGCCAGCAGCGTAGCCCCGACTGCGACGGAGACCCAGTACTTC. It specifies CASSVAPTATETQYF.

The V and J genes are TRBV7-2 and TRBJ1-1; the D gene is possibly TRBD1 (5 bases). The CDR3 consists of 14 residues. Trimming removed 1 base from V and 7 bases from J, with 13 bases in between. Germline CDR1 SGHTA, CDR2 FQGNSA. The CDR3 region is CASSLEGLVIEAFF. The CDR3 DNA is TGTGCCAGCAGCTTAGAGGGGCTTGTTATTGAAGCTTTCTTT.

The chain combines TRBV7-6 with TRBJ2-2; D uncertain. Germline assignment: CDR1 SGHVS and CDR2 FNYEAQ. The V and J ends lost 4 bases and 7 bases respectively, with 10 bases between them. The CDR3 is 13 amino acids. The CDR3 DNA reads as TGTGCCAGCAGCTCCCGAATCGACGGGGAGCTGTTTTTT. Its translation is CASSSRIDGELFF.

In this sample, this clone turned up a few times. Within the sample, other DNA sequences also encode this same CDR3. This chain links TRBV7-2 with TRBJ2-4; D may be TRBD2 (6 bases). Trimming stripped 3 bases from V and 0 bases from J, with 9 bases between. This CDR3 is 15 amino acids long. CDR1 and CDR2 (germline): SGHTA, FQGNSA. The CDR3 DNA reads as TGTGCCAGCAGCTTGGCGGGGCTAGCCAAAAACATTCAGTACTTC. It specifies CASSLAGLAKNIQYF.

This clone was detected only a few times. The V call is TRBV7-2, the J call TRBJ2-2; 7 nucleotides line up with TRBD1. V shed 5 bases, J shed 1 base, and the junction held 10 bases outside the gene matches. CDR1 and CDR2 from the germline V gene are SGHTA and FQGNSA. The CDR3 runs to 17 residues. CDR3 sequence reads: CASSRGRNFRNTGELFF. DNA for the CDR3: TGTGCCAGCAGCAGGGGGCGCAACTTTAGGAACACCGGGGAGCTGTTTTTT.

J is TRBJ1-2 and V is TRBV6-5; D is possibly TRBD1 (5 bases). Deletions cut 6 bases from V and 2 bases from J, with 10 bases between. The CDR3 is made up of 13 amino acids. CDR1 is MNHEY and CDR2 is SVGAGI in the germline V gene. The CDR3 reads CASRRQRNYGYTF. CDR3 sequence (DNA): TGTGCCAGCAGACGACAGAGAAACTATGGCTACACCTTC.

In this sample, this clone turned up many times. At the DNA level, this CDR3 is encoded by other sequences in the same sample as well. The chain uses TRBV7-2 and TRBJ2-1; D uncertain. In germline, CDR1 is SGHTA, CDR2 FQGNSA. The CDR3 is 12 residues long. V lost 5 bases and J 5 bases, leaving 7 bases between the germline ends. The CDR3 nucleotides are TGTGCCAGCAGCCGGCAGAACAATGAGCAGTTCTTC. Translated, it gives CASSRQNNEQFF.

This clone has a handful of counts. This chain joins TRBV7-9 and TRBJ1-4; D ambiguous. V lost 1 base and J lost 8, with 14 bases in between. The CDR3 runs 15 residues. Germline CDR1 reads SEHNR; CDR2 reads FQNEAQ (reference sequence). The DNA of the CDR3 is TGTGCCAGCAGCTTAGTAGAGACCCTGCGGGAAAAACTGTTTTTT. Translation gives CASSLVETLREKLFF.

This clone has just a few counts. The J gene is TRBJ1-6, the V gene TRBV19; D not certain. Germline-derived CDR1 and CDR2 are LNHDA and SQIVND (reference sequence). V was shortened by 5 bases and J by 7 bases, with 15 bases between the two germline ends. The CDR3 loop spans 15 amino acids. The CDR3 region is CASSETTLANSPLHF. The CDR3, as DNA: TGTGCCAGTAGTGAAACGACACTTGCGAATTCACCCCTCCACTTT.

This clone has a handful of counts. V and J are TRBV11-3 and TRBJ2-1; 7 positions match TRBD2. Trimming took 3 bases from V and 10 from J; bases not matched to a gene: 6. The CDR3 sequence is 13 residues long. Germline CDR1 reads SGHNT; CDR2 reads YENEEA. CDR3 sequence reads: CASSFSGPNEQFF. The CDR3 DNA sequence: TGTGCCAGCAGCTTTAGCGGGCCAAACGAGCAGTTCTTC.

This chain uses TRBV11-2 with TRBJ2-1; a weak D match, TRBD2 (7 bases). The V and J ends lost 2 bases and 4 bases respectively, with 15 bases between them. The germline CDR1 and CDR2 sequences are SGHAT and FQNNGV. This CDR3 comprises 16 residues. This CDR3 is CASSLRAAGAYNEQFF. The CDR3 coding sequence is TGTGCCAGCAGCTTACGAGCTGCGGGGGCGTACAATGAGCAGTTCTTC.

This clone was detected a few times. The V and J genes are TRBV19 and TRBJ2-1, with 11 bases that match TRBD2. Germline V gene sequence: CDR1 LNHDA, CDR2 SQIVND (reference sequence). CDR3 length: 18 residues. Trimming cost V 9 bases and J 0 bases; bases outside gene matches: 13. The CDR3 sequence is CASPLVLTSGSSYNEQFF. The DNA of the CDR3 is TGTGCCAGCCCCTTAGTACTCACTAGCGGGAGCTCCTACAATGAGCAGTTCTTC. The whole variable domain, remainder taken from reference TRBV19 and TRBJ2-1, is DGGITQSPKYLFRKEGQNVTLSCEQNLNHDAMYWYRQDPGQGLRLIYYSQIVNDFQKGDIAEGYSVSREKKESFPLTVTSAQKNPTAFYLCASPLVLTSGSSYNEQFFGPGTRLTVL.

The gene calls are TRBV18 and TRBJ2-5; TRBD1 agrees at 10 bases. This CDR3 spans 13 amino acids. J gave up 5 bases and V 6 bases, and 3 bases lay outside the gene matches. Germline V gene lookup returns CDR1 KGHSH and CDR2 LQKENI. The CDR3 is CASSQDRGETQYF. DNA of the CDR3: TGTGCCAGCTCCCAGGACAGGGGGGAGACCCAGTACTTC. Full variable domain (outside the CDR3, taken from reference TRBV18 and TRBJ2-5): NAGVMQNPRHLVRRRGQEARLRCSPMKGHSHVYWYRQLPEEGLKFMVYLQKENIIDESGMPKERFSAEFPKEGPSILRIQQVVRGDSAAYFCASSQDRGETQYFGPGTRLLVL.

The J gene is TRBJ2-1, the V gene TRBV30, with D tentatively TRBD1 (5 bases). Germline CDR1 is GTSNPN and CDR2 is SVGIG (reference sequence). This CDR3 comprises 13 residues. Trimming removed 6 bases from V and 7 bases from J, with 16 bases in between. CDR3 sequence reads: CACKTDIYNEQFF. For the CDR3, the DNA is TGTGCCTGCAAGACAGATATCTATAATGAGCAGTTCTTC.

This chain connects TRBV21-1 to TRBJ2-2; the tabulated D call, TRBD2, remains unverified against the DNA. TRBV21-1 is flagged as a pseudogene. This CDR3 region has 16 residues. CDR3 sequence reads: CASSNPESSNTGELFF. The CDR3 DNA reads TGTGCCAGCAGCAACCCGGAGTCTTCGAACACCGGGGAGCTGTTTTTT.